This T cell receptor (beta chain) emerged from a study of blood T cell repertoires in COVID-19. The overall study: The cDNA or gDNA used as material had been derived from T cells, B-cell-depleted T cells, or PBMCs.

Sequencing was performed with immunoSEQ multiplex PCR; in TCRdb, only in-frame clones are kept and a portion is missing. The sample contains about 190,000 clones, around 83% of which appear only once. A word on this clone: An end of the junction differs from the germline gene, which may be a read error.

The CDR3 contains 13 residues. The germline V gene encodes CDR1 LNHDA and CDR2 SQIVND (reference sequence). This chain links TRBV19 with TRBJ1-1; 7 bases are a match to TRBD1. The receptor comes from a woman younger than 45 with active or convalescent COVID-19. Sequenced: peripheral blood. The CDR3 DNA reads TGTGCCAGTAGGATAGGGGGCAAAACTGAAGCTTTCTTT. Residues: CASRIGGKTEAFF.